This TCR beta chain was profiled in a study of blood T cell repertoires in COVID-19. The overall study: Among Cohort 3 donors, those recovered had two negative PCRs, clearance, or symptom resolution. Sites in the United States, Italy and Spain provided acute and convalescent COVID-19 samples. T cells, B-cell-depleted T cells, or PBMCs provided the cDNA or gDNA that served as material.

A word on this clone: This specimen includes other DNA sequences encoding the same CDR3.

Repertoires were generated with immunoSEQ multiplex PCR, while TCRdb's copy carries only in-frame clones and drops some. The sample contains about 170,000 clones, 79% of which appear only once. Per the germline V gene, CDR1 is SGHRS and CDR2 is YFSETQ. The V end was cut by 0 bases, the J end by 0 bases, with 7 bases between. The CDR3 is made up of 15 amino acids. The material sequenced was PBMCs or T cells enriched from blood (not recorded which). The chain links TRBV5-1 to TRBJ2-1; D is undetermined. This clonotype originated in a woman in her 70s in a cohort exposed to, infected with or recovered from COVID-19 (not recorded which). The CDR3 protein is CASSLVPDSYNEQFF. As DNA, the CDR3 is TGCGCCAGCAGCTTGGTCCCAGACTCCTACAATGAGCAGTTCTTC.